This T cell receptor (beta chain) comes out of a study of blood T cell repertoires in COVID-19. Study context: From T cells, B-cell-depleted T cells, or PBMCs came the material, which was cDNA or gDNA.

Per the authors' pipeline: Amplification with reference gene primers provided the estimates of nucleated cell counts. Sequencing was performed with immunoSEQ multiplex PCR; in TCRdb, only in-frame clones are kept and a portion is missing. V, J and clone size were drawn from that table, and D and trimming were deduced from the DNA. The sample consists of 220,000 or so clones, less than 90% of them appearing once. Participants were aged roughly 18 to 100 years from roughly 25 US areas. In Cohort 3, a recovered donor had either two negative PCRs, clearance, or symptom resolution. In germline, CDR1 is MDHEN, CDR2 SYDVKM. This CDR3 has 13 amino acids. The V gene lost 3 bases and the J gene lost 5 bases, with 11 bases spanning the gap.

This rearrangement joins TRBV28 to TRBJ2-7; no firm D call. The source of this sequence is a woman between 35 and 50 years old who had recovered from COVID-19. The specimen was PBMCs or T cells enriched from blood (not recorded which). The CDR3 DNA sequence: TGTGCCAGCAGTTTCCCTCCTACGGACGAGCAGTACTTC. This codes for CASSFPPTDEQYF. The complete variable domain, with remaining parts taken from reference TRBV28 and TRBJ2-7, reads DVKVTQSSRYLVKRTGEKVFLECVQDMDHENMFWYRQDPGLGLRLIYFSYDVKMKEKGDIPEGYSVSREKKERFSLILESASTNQTSMYLCASSFPPTDEQYFGPGTRLTVT.